This TCR beta chain was recorded in a study of technical replicates of blood from several donors. V lost 8 bases, J lost 5 bases, and 12 bases stayed unmatched. CDR1 GTSNPN and CDR2 SVGIG come from the germline V gene (reference sequence). The CDR3 is made up of 14 amino acids. Assay: immunoSEQ multiplex PCR; the TCRdb copy retains only in-frame clones and omits some. The table records 100,000 or so clones, roughly 95% of them present only once. This chain uses TRBV30 with TRBJ1-5; TRBD1 matches 7 bases. The sequence was collected from a human donor in good health. Sequenced sample: T cells isolated from PBMCs. CDR3 region: CANLNSQGDQPQHF. The CDR3 DNA reads TGTGCCAACTTGAATAGCCAGGGGGATCAGCCCCAGCATTTT. Using reference TRBV30 and TRBJ1-5 for the parts outside the CDR3, the full variable domain is SQTIHQWPATLVQPVGSPLSLECTVEGTSNPNLYWYRQAAGRGLQLLFYSVGIGQISSEVPQNLSASRPQDRQFILSSKKLLLSDSGFYLCANLNSQGDQPQHFGDGTRLSIL.